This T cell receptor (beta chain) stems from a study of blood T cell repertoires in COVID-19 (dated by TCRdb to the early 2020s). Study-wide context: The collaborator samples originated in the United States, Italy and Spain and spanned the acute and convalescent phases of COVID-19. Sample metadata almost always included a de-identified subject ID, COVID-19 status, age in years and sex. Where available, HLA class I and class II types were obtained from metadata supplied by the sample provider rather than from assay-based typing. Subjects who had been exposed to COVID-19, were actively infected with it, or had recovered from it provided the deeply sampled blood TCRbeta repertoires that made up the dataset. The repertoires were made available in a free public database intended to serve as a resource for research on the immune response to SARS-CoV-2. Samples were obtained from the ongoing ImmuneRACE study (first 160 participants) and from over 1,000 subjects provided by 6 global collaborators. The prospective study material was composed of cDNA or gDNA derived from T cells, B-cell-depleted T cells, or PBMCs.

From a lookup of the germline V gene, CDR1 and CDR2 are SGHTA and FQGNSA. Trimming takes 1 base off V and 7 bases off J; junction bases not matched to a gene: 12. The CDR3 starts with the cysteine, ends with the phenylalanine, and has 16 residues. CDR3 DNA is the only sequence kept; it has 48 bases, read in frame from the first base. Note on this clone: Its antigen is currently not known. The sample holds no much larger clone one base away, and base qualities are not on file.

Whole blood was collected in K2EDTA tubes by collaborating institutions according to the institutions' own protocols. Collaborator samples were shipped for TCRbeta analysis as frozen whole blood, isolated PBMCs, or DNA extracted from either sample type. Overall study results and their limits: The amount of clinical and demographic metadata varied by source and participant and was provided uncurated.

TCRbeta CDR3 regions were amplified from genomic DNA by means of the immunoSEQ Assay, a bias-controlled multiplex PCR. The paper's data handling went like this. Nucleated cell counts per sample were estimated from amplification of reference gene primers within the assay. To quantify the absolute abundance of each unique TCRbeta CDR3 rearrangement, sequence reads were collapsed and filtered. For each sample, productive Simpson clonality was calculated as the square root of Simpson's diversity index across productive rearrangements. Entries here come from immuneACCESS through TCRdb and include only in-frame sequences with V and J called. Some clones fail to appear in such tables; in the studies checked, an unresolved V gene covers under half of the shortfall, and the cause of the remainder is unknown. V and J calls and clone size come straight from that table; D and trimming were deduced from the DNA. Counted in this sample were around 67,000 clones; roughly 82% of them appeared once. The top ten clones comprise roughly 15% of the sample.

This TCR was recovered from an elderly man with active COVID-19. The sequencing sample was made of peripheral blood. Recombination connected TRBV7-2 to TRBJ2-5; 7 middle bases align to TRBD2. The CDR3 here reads CASSLEGGLADGTQYF. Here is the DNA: TGTGCCAGCAGCTTAGAAGGTGGGCTAGCGGATGGGACCCAGTACTTC. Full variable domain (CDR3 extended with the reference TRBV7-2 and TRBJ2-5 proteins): GAGVSQSPSNKVTEKGKDVELRCDPISGHTALYWYRQSLGQGLEFLIYFQGNSAPDKSGLPSDRFSAERTGGSVSTLTIQRTQQEDSAVYLCASSLEGGLADGTQYFGPGTRLLVL.